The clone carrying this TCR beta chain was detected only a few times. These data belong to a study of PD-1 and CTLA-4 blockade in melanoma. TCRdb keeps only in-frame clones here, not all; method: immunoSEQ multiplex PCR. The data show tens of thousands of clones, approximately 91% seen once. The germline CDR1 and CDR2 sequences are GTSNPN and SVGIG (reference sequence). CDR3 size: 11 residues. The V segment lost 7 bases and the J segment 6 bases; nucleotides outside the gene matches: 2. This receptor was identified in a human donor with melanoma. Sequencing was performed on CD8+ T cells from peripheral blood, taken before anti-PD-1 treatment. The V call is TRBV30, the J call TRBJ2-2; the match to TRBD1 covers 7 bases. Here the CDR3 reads CAFQGAGELFF. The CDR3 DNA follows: TGTGCCTTCCAGGGGGCCGGGGAGCTGTTTTTT. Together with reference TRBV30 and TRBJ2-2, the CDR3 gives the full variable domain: SQTIHQWPATLVQPVGSPLSLECTVEGTSNPNLYWYRQAAGRGLQLLFYSVGIGQISSEVPQNLSASRPQDRQFILSSKKLLLSDSGFYLCAFQGAGELFFGEGSRLTVL.